This T cell receptor (beta chain) emerged from a study of beta chain features in type 1 diabetes. Study-level information: Patient and healthy donor groups were alike in age, gender and cell yields. There were around 110 million sorted cells examined across all samples. Broader study findings: Unsettled here was the matter of whether HLA type influences TCRB rearrangement. Type 1 diabetes patients showed a moderate but significant shortening of TCRB CDR3s in all four CD4+ subsets. Lower insertion and higher deletion counts appeared at VDJ junctions in type 1 diabetes patients.

V was pared by 10 bases and J by 6 bases, with 16 bases between. Germline CDR1 and CDR2: LNHDA and SQIVND (reference sequence). This CDR3 has 13 residues. The isolated RNA, all of it, was reverse transcribed, so expressed TCRB transcripts were what got sequenced. TCRdb's table, derived via immunoSEQ multiplex PCR, lists solely in-frame clones and lacks some. The repertoire holds 640,000 or so clones, with around 15% as singletons. To note about this clone: No antigen is known for it.

Sequenced material: naive CD4+ T cells from blood. The clonotype comes from a man aged 18-30 years with type 1 diabetes. This chain uses TRBV19 with TRBJ2-4; D is perhaps TRBD2 (5 bases). In DNA, the CDR3 is TGTGCCATAGGAAGGGAGCGCGGAAACATTCAGTACTTC. Its protein is CAIGRERGNIQYF.